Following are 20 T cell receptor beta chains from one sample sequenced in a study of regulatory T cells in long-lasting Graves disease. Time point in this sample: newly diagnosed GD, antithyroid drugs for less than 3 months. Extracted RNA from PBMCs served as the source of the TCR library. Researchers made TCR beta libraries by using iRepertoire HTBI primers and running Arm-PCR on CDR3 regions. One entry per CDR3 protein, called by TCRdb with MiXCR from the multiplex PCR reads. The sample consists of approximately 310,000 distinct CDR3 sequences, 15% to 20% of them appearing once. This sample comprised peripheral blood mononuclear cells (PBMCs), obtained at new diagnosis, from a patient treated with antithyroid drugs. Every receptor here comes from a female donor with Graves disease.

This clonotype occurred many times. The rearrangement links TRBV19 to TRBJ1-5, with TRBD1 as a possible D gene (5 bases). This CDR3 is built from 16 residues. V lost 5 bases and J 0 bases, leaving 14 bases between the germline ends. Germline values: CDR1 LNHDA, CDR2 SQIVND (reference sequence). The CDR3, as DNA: TGTGCCAGTAGTGGGAGGAGGGGCTATAGCAATCAGCCCCAGCATTTT. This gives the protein CASSGRRGYSNQPQHF.

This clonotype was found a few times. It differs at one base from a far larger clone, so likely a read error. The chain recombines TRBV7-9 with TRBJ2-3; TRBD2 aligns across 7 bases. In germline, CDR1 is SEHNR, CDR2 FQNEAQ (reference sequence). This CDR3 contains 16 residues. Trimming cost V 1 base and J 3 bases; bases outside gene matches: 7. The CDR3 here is CASSLVGGRVTDTQYF. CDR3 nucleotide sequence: TGTGCCAGCAGCTTAGTTGGCGGGAGAGTGACAGATACGCAGTATTTT.

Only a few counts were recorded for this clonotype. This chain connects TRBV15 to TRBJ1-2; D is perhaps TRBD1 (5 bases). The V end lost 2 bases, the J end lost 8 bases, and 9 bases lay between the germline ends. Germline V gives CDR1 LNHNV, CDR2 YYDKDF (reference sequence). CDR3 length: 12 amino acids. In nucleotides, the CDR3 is TGTGCCACCAGCAGACAGGGAAGCGGCTACACCTTC. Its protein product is CATSRQGSGYTF.

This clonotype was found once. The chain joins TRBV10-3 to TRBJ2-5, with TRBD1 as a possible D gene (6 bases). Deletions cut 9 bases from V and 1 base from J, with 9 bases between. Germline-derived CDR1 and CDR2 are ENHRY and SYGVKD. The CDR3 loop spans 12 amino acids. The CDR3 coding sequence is TGTGCCATAGGGACATCCCAAGAGACCCAGTACTTC. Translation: CAIGTSQETQYF.

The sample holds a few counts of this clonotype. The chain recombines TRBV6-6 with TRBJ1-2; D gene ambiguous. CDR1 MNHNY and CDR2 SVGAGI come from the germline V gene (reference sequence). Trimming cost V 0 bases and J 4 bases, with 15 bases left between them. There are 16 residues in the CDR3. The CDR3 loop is CASSYSGRDLGYGYTF. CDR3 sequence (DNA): TGTGCCAGCAGTTACTCGGGTCGTGATCTGGGCTATGGCTACACCTTC.

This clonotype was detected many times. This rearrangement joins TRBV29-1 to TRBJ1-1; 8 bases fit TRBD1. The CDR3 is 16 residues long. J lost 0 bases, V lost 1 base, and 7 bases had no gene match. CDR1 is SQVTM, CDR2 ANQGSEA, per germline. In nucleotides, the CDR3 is TGCAGCGTTGAAGGACAGGGGCACACCATGAACACTGAAGCTTTCTTT. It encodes CSVEGQGHTMNTEAFF.

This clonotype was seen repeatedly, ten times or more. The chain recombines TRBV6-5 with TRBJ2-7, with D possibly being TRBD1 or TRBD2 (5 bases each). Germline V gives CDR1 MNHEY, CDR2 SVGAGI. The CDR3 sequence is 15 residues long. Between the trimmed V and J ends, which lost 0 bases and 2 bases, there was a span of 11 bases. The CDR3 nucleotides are TGTGCCAGCAGTTACTCGAGGGACCCTGCCTACGAGCAGTACTTC. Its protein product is CASSYSRDPAYEQYF.

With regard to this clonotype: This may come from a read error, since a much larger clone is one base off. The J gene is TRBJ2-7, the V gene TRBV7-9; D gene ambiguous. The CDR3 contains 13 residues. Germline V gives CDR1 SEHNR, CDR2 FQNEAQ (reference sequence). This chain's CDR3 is CASNLFPLYEQYF. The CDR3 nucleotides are TGTGCCAGCAACTTATTTCCCCTCTACGAGCAGTACTTC. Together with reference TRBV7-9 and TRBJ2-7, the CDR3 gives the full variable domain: DTGVSQNPRHKITKRGQNVTFRCDPISEHNRLYWYRQTLGQGPEFLTYFQNEAQLEKSRLLSDRFSAERPKGSFSTLEIQRTEQGDSAMYLCASNLFPLYEQYFGPGTRLTVT.

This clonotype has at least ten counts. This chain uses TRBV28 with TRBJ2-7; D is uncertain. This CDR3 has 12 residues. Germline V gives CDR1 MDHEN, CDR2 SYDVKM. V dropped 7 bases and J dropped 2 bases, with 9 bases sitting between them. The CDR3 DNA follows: TGTGCCAGCACCTACAGCCCCTACGAGCAGTACTTC. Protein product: CASTYSPYEQYF.

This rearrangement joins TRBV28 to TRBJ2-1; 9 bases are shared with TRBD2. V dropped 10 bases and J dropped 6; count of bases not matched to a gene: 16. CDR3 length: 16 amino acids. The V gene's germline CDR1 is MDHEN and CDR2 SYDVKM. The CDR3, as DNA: TGTGCCAACAGCAATGGTGAGGCTAGCGGGATCAATGAGCAGTTCTTC. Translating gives CANSNGEASGINEQFF.

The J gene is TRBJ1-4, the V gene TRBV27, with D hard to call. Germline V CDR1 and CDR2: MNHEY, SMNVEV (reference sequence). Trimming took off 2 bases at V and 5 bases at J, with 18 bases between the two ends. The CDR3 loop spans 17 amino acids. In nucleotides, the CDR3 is TGTGCCAGCAGTTTAGAGGTACCGAAAGGTAACAATGAAAAACTGTTTTTT. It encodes CASSLEVPKGNNEKLFF.

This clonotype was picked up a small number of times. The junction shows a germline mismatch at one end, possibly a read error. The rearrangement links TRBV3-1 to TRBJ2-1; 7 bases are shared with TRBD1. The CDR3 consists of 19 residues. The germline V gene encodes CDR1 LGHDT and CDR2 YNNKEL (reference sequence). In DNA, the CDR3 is TGTGCCAGCAGCCAAGAAGGCGAGGGGCAGGGGGTCCTCTACAATGAGCAGCTCTTC. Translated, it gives CASSQEGEGQGVLYNEQLF.

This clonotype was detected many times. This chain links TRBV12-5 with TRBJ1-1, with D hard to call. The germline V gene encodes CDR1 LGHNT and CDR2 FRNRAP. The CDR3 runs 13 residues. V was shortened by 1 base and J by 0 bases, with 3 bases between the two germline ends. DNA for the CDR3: TGTGCTAGTGGTTTGGGAGTGAACACTGAAGCTTTCTTT. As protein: CASGLGVNTEAFF.

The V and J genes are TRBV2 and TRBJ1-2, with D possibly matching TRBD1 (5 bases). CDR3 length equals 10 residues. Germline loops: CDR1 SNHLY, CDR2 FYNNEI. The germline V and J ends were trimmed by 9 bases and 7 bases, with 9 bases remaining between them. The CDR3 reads CARGDGGYTF. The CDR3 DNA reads TGTGCCAGAGGGGACGGTGGCTACACCTTC.

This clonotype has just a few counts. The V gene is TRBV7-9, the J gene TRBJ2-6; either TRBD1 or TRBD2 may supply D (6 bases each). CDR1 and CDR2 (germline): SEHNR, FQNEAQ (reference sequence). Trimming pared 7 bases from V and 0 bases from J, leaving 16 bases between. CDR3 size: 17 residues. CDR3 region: CASTRGPASSGANVLTF. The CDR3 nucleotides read TGTGCCAGCACCCGGGGGCCGGCCTCCTCTGGGGCCAACGTCCTGACTTTC. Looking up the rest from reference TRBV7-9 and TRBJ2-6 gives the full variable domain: DTGVSQNPRHKITKRGQNVTFRCDPISEHNRLYWYRQTLGQGPEFLTYFQNEAQLEKSRLLSDRFSAERPKGSFSTLEIQRTEQGDSAMYLCASTRGPASSGANVLTFGAGSRLTVL.

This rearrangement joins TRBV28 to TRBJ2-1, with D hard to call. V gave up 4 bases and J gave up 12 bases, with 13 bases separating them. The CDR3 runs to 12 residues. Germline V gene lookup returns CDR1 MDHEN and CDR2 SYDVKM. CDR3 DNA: TGTGCCAGCAGTTCTCTGGTCCCTTTGCAGTTCTTC. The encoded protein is CASSSLVPLQFF.

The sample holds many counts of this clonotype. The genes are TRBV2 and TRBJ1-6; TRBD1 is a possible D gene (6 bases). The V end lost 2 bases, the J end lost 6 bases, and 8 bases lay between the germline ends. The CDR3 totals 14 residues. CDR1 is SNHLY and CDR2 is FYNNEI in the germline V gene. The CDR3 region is CASSERTANSPLHF. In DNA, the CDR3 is TGTGCCAGCAGTGAACGGACAGCTAATTCACCCCTCCACTTT.

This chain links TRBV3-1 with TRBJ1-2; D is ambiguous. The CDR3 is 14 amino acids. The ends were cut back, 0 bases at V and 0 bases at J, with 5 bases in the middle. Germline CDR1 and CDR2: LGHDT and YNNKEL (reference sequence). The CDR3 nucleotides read TGTGCCAGCAGCCAAGATCCAGCTAACTATGGCTACACCTTC. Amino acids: CASSQDPANYGYTF.

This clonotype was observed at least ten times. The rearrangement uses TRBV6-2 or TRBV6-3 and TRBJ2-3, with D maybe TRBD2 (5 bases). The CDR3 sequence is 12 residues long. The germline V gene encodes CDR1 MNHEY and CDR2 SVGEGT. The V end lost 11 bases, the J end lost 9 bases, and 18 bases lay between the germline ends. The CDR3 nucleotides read TGTGCCGGCTCTTGGGGAGAGCGGACGCAGTATTTT. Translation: CAGSWGERTQYF.

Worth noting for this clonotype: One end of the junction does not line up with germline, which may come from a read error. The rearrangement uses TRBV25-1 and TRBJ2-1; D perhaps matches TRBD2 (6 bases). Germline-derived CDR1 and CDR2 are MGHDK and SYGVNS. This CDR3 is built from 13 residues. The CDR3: CASREARADEQFF. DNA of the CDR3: TGTGCAAGCAGGGAGGCCCGGGCGGATGAGCAGTTCTTC.